The 14 T cell receptor beta chains reported below all come from one sample, sequenced in a study of blood T cell repertoires in COVID-19 (dated by TCRdb to the early 2020s). Library construction relied on the immunoSEQ multiplex PCR assay. The table was pulled from immuneACCESS by TCRdb, which kept in-frame rearrangements only. Such tables lose some clones; where checked, under half of the loss comes from unresolved V genes, and the rest has no known cause. The sample table shows around 360,000 clones, and 80% to 90% are seen once. The ten biggest clones cover around 1.9% of the sample. Sample: PBMCs or T cells enriched from blood (not recorded which). The receptors shown here come from a man aged 35-49 years in a cohort exposed to, infected with or recovered from COVID-19 (not recorded which).

CDR3 coding DNA: TGTGCCAGCAGCTTAGCGCAGGGGTTAATTTATGGCTACACCTTC. Protein: CASSLAQGLIYGYTF. The genes are TRBV7-2 and TRBJ1-2; the D gene is possibly TRBD1 (6 bases). The germline gives CDR1 SGHTA, CDR2 FQGNSA. Trimming shortened V by 0 bases and J by 5 bases, and 13 bases separated the two germline ends. This CDR3 comprises 15 residues.

V gene TRBV30 combines with J gene TRBJ2-1; 12 bases align to TRBD2. The V segment lost 5 bases and the J segment 2 bases; nucleotides outside the gene matches: 1. CDR1 GTSNPN and CDR2 SVGIG come from the germline V gene (reference sequence). The CDR3 runs 14 residues. The chain's CDR3 is CAWWTSGTYNEQFF. In nucleotides, the CDR3 is TGTGCCTGGTGGACTAGCGGGACCTACAATGAGCAGTTCTTC.

The chain couples TRBV5-1 to TRBJ2-1, with TRBD2 matching 10 bases. Germline CDR1 reads SGHRS; CDR2 reads YFSETQ. Trimming removed 4 bases from V and 5 bases from J; junction bases left unmatched: 9. CDR3 length: 16 residues. CDR3 sequence: CASSPPGLAMNNEQFF. The CDR3 DNA follows: TGCGCCAGCAGCCCCCCGGGACTAGCGATGAACAATGAGCAGTTCTTC.

The chain carries TRBV4-1 and TRBJ1-3, with TRBD1 identical over 10 bases. V shed 6 bases, J shed 0 bases, and the junction held 2 bases outside the gene matches. The CDR3 is 15 amino acids. Looked up from germline, CDR1 is MGHRA and CDR2 is YSYEKL. CDR3 bases: TGCGCCAGCAGTCGGACAGGGGGCTCTGGAAACACCATATATTTT. Its translation: CASSRTGGSGNTIYF.

The chain has TRBV7-9 and TRBJ2-7; D not resolved. Between the trimmed V and J ends, which lost 2 bases and 6 bases, there was a span of 8 bases. This CDR3 spans 12 amino acids. The V gene's germline CDR1 is SEHNR and CDR2 FQNEAQ (reference sequence). The CDR3: CASSLRVGEQYF. CDR3 DNA: TGTGCCAGCAGCTTACGGGTTGGCGAGCAGTACTTC.

The chain is built from TRBV4-1 and TRBJ1-2, with TRBD1 matching over 9 bases. The J segment lost 6 bases and the V segment lost 4 bases, leaving 15 bases of the junction unmatched. The CDR3 contains 17 residues. The germline gives CDR1 MGHRA, CDR2 YSYEKL. Written as DNA, the CDR3 is TGCGCCAGCAGCCTTCCCCGGGACAGGGCGGAGATGGATGGCTACACCTTC. Residues: CASSLPRDRAEMDGYTF.

V and J are TRBV5-4 and TRBJ2-7, with 10 nucleotides matching TRBD1. CDR1 is SGHNT, CDR2 YYREEE, per germline (reference sequence). With V trimmed by 4 bases and J by 2 bases, 3 bases remained unmatched. The CDR3 spans 14 residues. The CDR3: CASSPDRGAYEQYF. Here the CDR3 DNA reads TGTGCCAGCAGCCCGGACAGGGGGGCCTACGAGCAGTACTTC.

V usage is TRBV20-1 and J usage is TRBJ1-1; D gene uncertain. Germline lookup yields CDR1 DFQATT and CDR2 SNEGSKA (reference sequence). Trimming took 2 bases from V and 2 from J, leaving 3 bases between them. The CDR3 loop spans 11 amino acids. For the CDR3, the DNA is TGCAGTGCTAGACTAAACACTGAAGCTTTCTTT. It is translated as CSARLNTEAFF.

J is TRBJ2-7 and V is TRBV28; D gene uncertain. V dropped 3 bases and J dropped 5 bases, with 11 bases sitting between them. The V gene's germline CDR1 is MDHEN and CDR2 SYDVKM. This CDR3 contains 13 residues. CDR3 amino acids: CASSFGARHEQYF. The CDR3 DNA reads as TGTGCCAGCAGTTTTGGTGCTAGGCACGAGCAGTACTTC.

The chain combines TRBV5-1 with TRBJ2-5; unclear D gene. Trimming took 0 bases from V and 5 from J, leaving 11 bases between them. Germline assignment: CDR1 SGHRS and CDR2 YFSETQ. The CDR3 is 14 residues long. The DNA of the CDR3 is TGCGCCAGCAGCTTGGGGCACGAGGCGGAGACCCAGTACTTC. It encodes CASSLGHEAETQYF. Supplemented by reference TRBV5-1 and TRBJ2-5, the full variable domain reads KAGVTQTPRYLIKTRGQQVTLSCSPISGHRSVSWYQQTPGQGLQFLFEYFSETQRNKGNFPGRFSGRQFSNSRSEMNVSTLELGDSALYLCASSLGHEAETQYFGPGTRLLVL.

To note about this clone: The germline gene is not matched at one end of the junction; a read error may be the cause. The J gene is TRBJ2-3, the V gene TRBV2, with 15 bases fitting TRBD2. The CDR3 length is 16 residues. Germline CDR1 is SNHLY and CDR2 is FYNNEI. CDR3 protein: CASREGLAGGADTQYF. In nucleotides, the CDR3 is TGTGCCAGCAGAGAAGGACTAGCGGGAGGGGCAGATACGCAGTATTTT.

The chain joins TRBV7-6 to TRBJ2-1, with 12 bases fitting TRBD1. CDR1 is SGHVS and CDR2 is FNYEAQ in the germline V gene. V was clipped by 3 bases and J by 4 bases; unmatched bases: 16. There are 20 residues in the CDR3. CDR3 region: CASSLRPGQGAVSKYNEQFF. CDR3 DNA: TGTGCCAGCAGCTTGAGACCGGGACAGGGGGCAGTGTCGAAGTACAATGAGCAGTTCTTC.

The chain combines TRBV11-2 with TRBJ2-5; 8 bases fit TRBD1. Germline CDR1 reads SGHAT; CDR2 reads FQNNGV. The length of the CDR3 is 15 residues. Trimming took 5 bases from V and 5 from J; bases not matched to a gene: 10. For the CDR3, the DNA is TGTGCCAGCAGCAGGGGACAGGACTTAAAGGAGACCCAGTACTTC. It yields the protein CASSRGQDLKETQYF.

The V gene is TRBV5-4, the J gene TRBJ1-4, with 9 bases matching TRBD1. From germline, CDR1 is SGHNT and CDR2 YYREEE (reference sequence). V trimming: 3 bases; J trimming: 5 bases; junction bases outside the gene matches: 2. The CDR3 contains 14 residues. In DNA form, the CDR3 reads TGTGCCAGCAGCTGGACAGGGGAAAATGAAAAACTGTTTTTT. It translates to CASSWTGENEKLFF.